This TCR beta chain came from a study of shared clonotypes between healthy human individuals. Genomic DNA (from each subset) was split evenly across several immunoSEQ plates. Libraries were prepared by immunoSEQ multiplex PCR; TCRdb keeps only in-frame clonotypes and omits some of them. The table shows a few hundred thousand clones, with over 70% occurring only once. A note on this clone: The target antigen is unknown.

Study results and limitations: Compared with memory subsets, naive subsets generally had larger estimated richness. Lower generation probabilities were found for non-shared clonotypes than for those shared by all four donors.

CDR1 and CDR2 (germline): SGDLS, YYNGEE. The CDR3 covers 15 residues. Trimming removed 3 bases from V and 4 bases from J; junction bases left unmatched: 7. This sequence was found in a man aged 25-45 years in good health. The genes are TRBV9 and TRBJ2-1; 7 nucleotides agree with TRBD2. The sample taken for sequencing was memory CD4+ T cells sorted from blood. Indicated subset: CD45RA-negative fraction. This CDR3 is CASSERLAAYNEQFF. In nucleotides, the CDR3 is TGTGCCAGCAGCGAGCGGCTAGCGGCGTACAATGAGCAGTTCTTC.